The clone carrying this TCR beta chain was counted ten times or more. Its antigen remains unidentified. The read gets to within 3 residues of the CDR3 end, and the germline J gene fills in the rest. The data were taken from a study of T cell clonality in common variable immunodeficiency. Findings and limits, study-wide: Repertoire-complication correlations in CVID were limited by patient heterogeneity.

Produced via immunoSEQ multiplex PCR; TCRdb's table is partial and in-frame only. The table records some 80,000 clones without singletons, the ten largest covering 0.8%. The CDR3 contains 13 residues. Per germline, CDR1 SGHNT and CDR2 YYREEE (reference sequence). Trimming cost V 3 bases and J 3 bases, with 10 bases left between them. The sample taken for sequencing was peripheral blood mononuclear cells. The chain couples TRBV5-4 to TRBJ2-7; a possible D gene is TRBD2 (7 bases). This clonotype was obtained from a person aged 18 to 75 in good health. CDR3 DNA (partial): TGTGCCAGCAGCTGGAGGGGGGGCTACGAG. It yields the protein CASSWRGGYE. The whole CDR3 sequence is CASSWRGGYEQYF.